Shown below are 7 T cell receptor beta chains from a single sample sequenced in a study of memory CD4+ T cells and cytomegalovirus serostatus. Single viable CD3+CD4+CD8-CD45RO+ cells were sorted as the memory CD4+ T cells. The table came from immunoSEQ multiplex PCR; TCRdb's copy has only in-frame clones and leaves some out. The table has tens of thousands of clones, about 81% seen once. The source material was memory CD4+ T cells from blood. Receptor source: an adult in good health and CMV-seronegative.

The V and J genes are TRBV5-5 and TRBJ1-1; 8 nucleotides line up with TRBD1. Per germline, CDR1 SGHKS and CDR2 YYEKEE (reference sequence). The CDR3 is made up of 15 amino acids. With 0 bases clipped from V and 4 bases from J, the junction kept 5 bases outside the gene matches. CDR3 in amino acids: CASSLAGGYGTEAFF. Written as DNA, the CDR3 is TGTGCCAGCAGCTTGGCAGGGGGCTATGGCACTGAAGCTTTCTTT.

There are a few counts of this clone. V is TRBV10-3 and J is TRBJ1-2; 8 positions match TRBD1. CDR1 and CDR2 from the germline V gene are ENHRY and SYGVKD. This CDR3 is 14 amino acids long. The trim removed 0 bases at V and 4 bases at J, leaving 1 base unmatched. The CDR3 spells CAISESGTGYGYTF. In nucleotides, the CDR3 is TGTGCCATCAGTGAGTCGGGGACAGGCTATGGCTACACCTTC.

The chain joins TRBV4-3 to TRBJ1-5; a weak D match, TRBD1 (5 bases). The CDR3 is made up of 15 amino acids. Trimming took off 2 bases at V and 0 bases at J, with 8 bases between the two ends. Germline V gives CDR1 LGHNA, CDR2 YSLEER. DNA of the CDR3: TGCGCCAGCAGCCAACCAGGGAATAGCAATCAGCCCCAGCATTTT. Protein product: CASSQPGNSNQPQHF.

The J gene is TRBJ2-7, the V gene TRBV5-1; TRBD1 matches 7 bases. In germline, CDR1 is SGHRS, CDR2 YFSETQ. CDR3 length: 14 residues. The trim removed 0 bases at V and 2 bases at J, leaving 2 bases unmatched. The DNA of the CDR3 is TGCGCCAGCAGCTTGGTACAGGGGCCCTACGAGCAGTACTTC. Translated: CASSLVQGPYEQYF.

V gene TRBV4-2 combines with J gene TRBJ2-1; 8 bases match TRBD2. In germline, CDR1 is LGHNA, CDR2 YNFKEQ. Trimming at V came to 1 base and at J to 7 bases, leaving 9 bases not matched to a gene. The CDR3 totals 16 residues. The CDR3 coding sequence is TGTGCCAGCAGCCAAGGGGCGGGGGGTTCTTTTAATGAGCAGTTCTTC. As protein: CASSQGAGGSFNEQFF.

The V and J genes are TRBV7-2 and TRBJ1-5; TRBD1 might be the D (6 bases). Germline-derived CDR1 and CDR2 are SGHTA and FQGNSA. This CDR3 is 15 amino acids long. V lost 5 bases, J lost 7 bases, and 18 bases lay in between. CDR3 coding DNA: TGTGCCAGCAGCCTAGTGAGGGGGATCGGGCAGCCCCAGCATTTT. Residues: CASSLVRGIGQPQHF.

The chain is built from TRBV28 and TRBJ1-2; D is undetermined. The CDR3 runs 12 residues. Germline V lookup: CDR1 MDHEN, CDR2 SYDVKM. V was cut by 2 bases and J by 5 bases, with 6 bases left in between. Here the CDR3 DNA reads TGTGCCAGCAGTTTAAATAAGTATGGCTACACCTTC. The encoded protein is CASSLNKYGYTF.